Below, 28 T cell receptor beta chains from the same sample are listed, as sequenced in a study of regulatory T cells in long-lasting Graves disease. Building of the TCR beta libraries involved iRepertoire HTBI primers and Arm-PCR of CDR3 regions. TCRdb reanalysed the multiplex PCR reads using MiXCR and keeps one entry per CDR3 protein. Of almost 350,000 distinct CDR3 sequences listed, around 20% are singletons. Indicated time point: persistent/refractory GD, antithyroid drugs over 5 years with positive TRAb. PBMC-extracted RNA yielded the TCR library. Source: peripheral blood mononuclear cells (PBMCs), taken when the disease was refractory, from a patient treated with antithyroid drugs. Receptor source: a female donor with Graves disease.

This clonotype was observed at least ten times. The V gene is TRBV7-2, the J gene TRBJ1-5; the D is unclear. There are 14 residues in the CDR3. Germline V gene sequence: CDR1 SGHTA, CDR2 FQGNSA. V lost 5 bases, J lost 4 bases, and 12 bases lay in between. For the CDR3, the DNA is TGTGCCAGCAGCGCCACCGGACCAAATCAGCCCCAGCATTTT. Translating it yields CASSATGPNQPQHF.

This clonotype was seen ten or more times. This chain uses TRBV6-9 with TRBJ2-2, with D perhaps matching TRBD1 or TRBD2 (5 bases each). Germline values: CDR1 MNHGY, CDR2 SVAAGI. There are 14 residues in the CDR3. V dropped 3 bases and J dropped 4 bases, with 9 bases sitting between them. CDR3 region: CASSYLGGTGELFF. CDR3 DNA sequence: TGTGCCAGCAGTTACCTTGGGGGCACCGGGGAGCTGTTTTTT.

This clonotype has more than one count but fewer than ten. The rearrangement links TRBV12-3 or TRBV12-4 to TRBJ2-4; D might be TRBD1 (6 bases). V was clipped by 11 bases and J by 6 bases, with 17 bases between them. This CDR3 spans 13 amino acids. The CDR3 coding sequence is TGTGCCGCAGCGACAGGCACTGCAAACATTCAGTACTTC. This gives the protein CAAATGTANIQYF.

In its sample, this clonotype was seen a few times. The chain has TRBV9 and TRBJ2-5; 7 bases line up with TRBD1. Germline V CDR1 and CDR2: SGDLS, YYNGEE. Germline trimming cut 4 bases from V and 1 base from J; bases unmatched to any gene: 7. The CDR3 contains 15 residues. The CDR3 loop reads CASSQSTGPQETQYF. DNA for the CDR3: TGTGCCAGCAGCCAATCGACAGGGCCCCAAGAGACCCAGTACTTC. Filled out from reference TRBV9 and TRBJ2-5, the complete variable domain reads DSGVTQTPKHLITATGQRVTLRCSPRSGDLSVYWYQQSLDQGLQFLIQYYNGEERAKGNILERFSAQQFPDLHSELNLSSLELGDSALYFCASSQSTGPQETQYFGPGTRLLVL.

This clonotype was counted ten times or more. The chain combines TRBV7-9 with TRBJ1-1, with 7 bases identical to TRBD1. With 5 bases clipped from V and 3 bases from J, the junction kept 6 bases outside the gene matches. Germline CDR1 and CDR2: SEHNR and FQNEAQ (reference sequence). The CDR3 spans 14 residues. CDR3 in amino acids: CASSPGQSYTEAFF. DNA for the CDR3: TGTGCCAGCAGCCCGGGACAGTCCTACACTGAAGCTTTCTTT.

CDR3 DNA sequence: TGTGCCAGCAGCTCACAGGGGTTGGGTGAAAAACTGTTTTTT. Protein sequence: CASSSQGLGEKLFF. The gene calls are TRBV6-1 and TRBJ1-4; 7 bases fit TRBD1. J was trimmed by 7 bases and V by 6 bases; bases with no gene match: 8. Germline-derived CDR1 and CDR2 are MNHNS and SASEGT. The CDR3 totals 14 residues.

This clonotype was observed at least ten times. V is TRBV12-3 or TRBV12-4 and J is TRBJ1-5; D not certain. This CDR3 region has 15 residues. V lost 3 bases, J lost 6 bases, and 15 bases lay in between. Here the CDR3 reads CASSFWDDPGQPQHF. CDR3 nucleotide sequence: TGTGCCAGCAGTTTTTGGGATGATCCGGGTCAGCCCCAGCATTTT.

Ten or more counts support this clonotype. V is TRBV28 and J is TRBJ1-5; tentative D call: TRBD1 (5 bases). This CDR3 is 15 amino acids long. The V gene's germline CDR1 is MDHEN and CDR2 SYDVKM. The V gene lost 7 bases and the J gene lost 7 bases, with 20 bases spanning the gap. CDR3 sequence (DNA): TGTGCCAGCAATAATTGGGGGGTTTTTCGACAGCCCCAGCATTTT. It yields the protein CASNNWGVFRQPQHF.

Notes on this clonotype: A read error may account for a junction end that differs from germline. This sequence joins TRBV5-1 and TRBJ2-1; 10 bases fit TRBD1. Germline CDR1 and CDR2: SGHRS and YFSETQ. The CDR3 sequence is 16 residues long. Here the CDR3 DNA reads TGCGCCAGCAGCCTAGGGACAGGGGAACCCTACAATCAGCAGTTCTTC. Protein: CASSLGTGEPYNQQFF.

The CDR3 DNA sequence: TGTGCCAGCAGCTTAGTTGGGACAGGGTTCCCCAATGAGCAGTTCTTC. This translates into CASSLVGTGFPNEQFF. The chain employs TRBV11-2 and TRBJ2-1; 9 bases are shared with TRBD1. The germline V gene has CDR1 SGHAT and CDR2 FQNNGV. V was pared by 1 base and J by 6 bases, with 7 bases of the junction left unmatched. CDR3 length: 16 residues.

This clonotype was picked up many times. The V gene is TRBV3-1, the J gene TRBJ2-7, with unresolved D. This CDR3 is built from 12 residues. The germline V gene encodes CDR1 LGHDT and CDR2 YNNKEL (reference sequence). Trimming left V 5 bases short and J 6 bases short, with 11 bases between. CDR3 nucleotide sequence: TGTGCCAGCAGCTATACAATCGGCGAGCAGTACTTC. Its translation is CASSYTIGEQYF.

Comments on this clonotype: With a much larger clone just one base away, this may be a read error. This CDR3 reads CASSLVPGLVIYEQCF. The CDR3 bases are TGTGCCAGCAGCCTCGTTCCGGGACTAGTGATCTACGAGCAGTGCTTC. The V call is TRBV7-9, the J call TRBJ2-7; TRBD2 agrees at 8 bases. The V gene's germline CDR1 is SEHNR and CDR2 FQNEAQ (reference sequence). The length of the CDR3 is 16 residues.

This clonotype has a handful of counts. V gene TRBV18 combines with J gene TRBJ1-3; D is uncertain. This CDR3 contains 16 residues. Germline V CDR1 and CDR2: KGHSH, LQKENI. Trimming cost V 4 bases and J 0 bases, with 13 bases left between them. The CDR3 region is CASSHTQTRSGNTIYF. CDR3 DNA: TGTGCCAGCTCACATACACAGACCCGCTCTGGAAACACCATATATTTT.

This clonotype has a count of ten or more. The chain joins TRBV12-3 or TRBV12-4 to TRBJ1-5; no reliable D call. CDR3 length: 12 amino acids. V was clipped by 6 bases and J by 5 bases, with 8 bases between them. The CDR3 nucleotides read TGTGCCAGCAGCCCGAACTATCAGCCCCAGCATTTT. Protein sequence: CASSPNYQPQHF.

V gene TRBV7-8 combines with J gene TRBJ1-2; 11 bases are shared with TRBD1. Germline V gene lookup returns CDR1 SGHVS and CDR2 FQNEAQ. The CDR3 runs 16 residues. With V trimmed by 5 bases and J by 2 bases, 7 bases remained unmatched. The CDR3 region is CASSGPGTGGNYGYTF. CDR3 DNA sequence: TGTGCCAGCAGCGGACCCGGGACAGGGGGAAACTATGGCTACACCTTC.

Notes on this clonotype: Being one base from a much bigger clone, this may be a read error. This chain joins TRBV6-5 and TRBJ2-5; 9 nucleotides align to TRBD1. CDR3 length: 15 residues. Looked up from germline, CDR1 is MNHEY and CDR2 is SVGAGI. Trimming took 2 bases from V and 5 from J; bases not matched to a gene: 6. The CDR3 DNA reads TGTGCCAGCAGTTACGGGACAGGGAGCCGGGAGACCCAGTACTTC. This sequence encodes CASSYGTGSRETQYF.

This clonotype was detected many times. The chain recombines TRBV3-1 with TRBJ1-4; D unclear. From germline, CDR1 is LGHDT and CDR2 YNNKEL (reference sequence). CDR3 length: 16 amino acids. Trimming took off 2 bases at V and 4 bases at J, with 14 bases between the two ends. The CDR3 protein is CASSQMEPTSNEKLFF. The CDR3 DNA is TGTGCCAGCAGCCAAATGGAACCGACAAGTAATGAAAAACTGTTTTTT.

In the case of this clonotype: This may stem from a read error, because a much larger clone lies one nucleotide away. This chain uses TRBV29-1 with TRBJ2-5; 9 nucleotides agree with TRBD1. The CDR3 length is 15 residues. Germline CDR1 reads SQVTM; CDR2 reads ANQGSEA. CDR3 in DNA: TGCAGCGTTTTTTCCGGGACAGGGAACCAAGGGACCCAGTACTTC. Its protein product is CSVFSGTGNQGTQYF.

V usage is TRBV7-9 and J usage is TRBJ2-5; 9 bases are shared with TRBD1. With V trimmed by 5 bases and J by 11 bases, 6 bases remained unmatched. CDR1 is SEHNR, CDR2 FQNEAQ, per germline (reference sequence). The CDR3 extends over 12 amino acids. CDR3 amino acids: CASSEGTGIQYF. Here the CDR3 DNA reads TGTGCCAGCAGCGAGGGGACAGGGATTCAGTACTTC.

The rearrangement links TRBV6-1 to TRBJ1-1; D ambiguous. The germline V gene encodes CDR1 MNHNS and CDR2 SASEGT. Trimming cost V 6 bases and J 4 bases, with 12 bases left between them. CDR3 length equals 13 residues. DNA of the CDR3: TGTGCCAGCAGCGCTTCGGTGGGCACTGAAGCTTTCTTT. As protein: CASSASVGTEAFF.

This clonotype showed up many times. The genes are TRBV3-1 and TRBJ1-6, with TRBD1 as a possible D gene (5 bases). V was shortened by 4 bases and J by 7 bases, with 11 bases between the two germline ends. Germline CDR1 reads LGHDT; CDR2 reads YNNKEL (reference sequence). The CDR3 is 14 amino acids. The CDR3 DNA sequence: TGTGCCAGCAGCCCCGGGGGTCGCAATTCACCCCTCCACTTT. Translated, it gives CASSPGGRNSPLHF.

The sample holds a few counts of this clonotype. The chain recombines TRBV20-1 with TRBJ2-2; TRBD2 matches at 8 bases. The CDR3 has 14 amino acids. J lost 5 bases, V lost 3 bases, and 5 bases had no gene match. Germline V gene lookup returns CDR1 DFQATT and CDR2 SNEGSKA (reference sequence). The CDR3 bases are TGCAGTGCTAGCTTTGCGGGAGGAACCGGGGAGCTGTTTTTT. Residues: CSASFAGGTGELFF.

This clonotype came up a few times. The V and J genes are TRBV7-9 and TRBJ2-2; D gene unclear. Germline values: CDR1 SEHNR, CDR2 FQNEAQ (reference sequence). CDR3 length: 17 amino acids. The germline V and J ends were trimmed by 3 bases and 0 bases, with 14 bases remaining between them. CDR3: CASSFSIETPNTGELFF. The CDR3 nucleotides are TGTGCCAGCAGCTTCTCAATTGAGACCCCGAACACCGGGGAGCTGTTTTTT.

Remarks on this clonotype: A read error is possible here, since a much larger clone lies one base away. The chain has TRBV11-2 and TRBJ1-4; no definite D call. The germline V gene encodes CDR1 SGHAT and CDR2 FQNNGV. The CDR3 covers 15 residues. Trimming shortened V by 5 bases and J by 8 bases, and 18 bases separated the two germline ends. CDR3 nucleotides: TGTGCCAGCAGCCCATGGGCCTTATCGCCCGAAAAACTGTTTTTT. It is translated as CASSPWALSPEKLFF. The variable domain in full, completed from reference TRBV11-2 and TRBJ1-4, reads EAGVAQSPRYKIIEKRQSVAFWCNPISGHATLYWYQQILGQGPKLLIQFQNNGVVDDSQLPKDRFSAERLKGVDSTLKIQPAKLEDSAVYLCASSPWALSPEKLFFGSGTQLSVL.

This clonotype was detected many times. The rearrangement uses TRBV6-1 and TRBJ1-5, with D tentatively TRBD1 (5 bases). CDR1 is MNHNS, CDR2 SASEGT, per germline. The CDR3 has 14 amino acids. The germline V and J ends were trimmed by 6 bases and 3 bases, with 12 bases remaining between them. In DNA, the CDR3 is TGTGCCAGCAGACAGGACGGAACCAATCAGCCCCAGCATTTT. Protein sequence: CASRQDGTNQPQHF.

This clonotype was detected ten times or more. In DNA, the CDR3 is TGTGCCAGCAGTCCGGCTTCGAGGGGCAATGAGCAGTTCTTC. The encoded protein is CASSPASRGNEQFF. The chain uses TRBV12-3 or TRBV12-4 and TRBJ2-1; either TRBD1 or TRBD2 may supply D (5 bases each). This CDR3 spans 14 amino acids. Trimming took off 5 bases at V and 6 bases at J, with 14 bases between the two ends.

There are a few counts of this clonotype. The gene calls are TRBV6-1 and TRBJ2-1, with 10 bases fitting TRBD1. Germline CDR1 is MNHNS and CDR2 is SASEGT. This CDR3 is built from 14 residues. Trimming took 7 bases from V and 4 from J; bases not matched to a gene: 4. This CDR3 is CASIRDRGYNEQFF. In nucleotides, the CDR3 is TGTGCCAGCATCCGGGACAGGGGATACAATGAGCAGTTCTTC.

This clonotype was recorded once. This may stem from a read error, because a much larger clone lies one nucleotide away. The DNA is omitted, as the CDR3 cannot be located on it reliably, and the CDR3 follows TCRdb's listing. The chain uses TRBV29-1 and TRBJ1-2. The germline CDR1 and CDR2 sequences are SQVTM and ANQGSEA. Ends included, the CDR3 has 13 residues. CDR3 loop: CSGREQANYGCTF.